This T cell receptor (beta chain) was sequenced for a study of T cells in Graves' hyperthyroidism and ophthalmopathy. Findings and limits, study-wide: Most clonotypes expanded in the thyroid (above 0.001) were also present in blood.

The table lists this clonotype with a few counts. Its antigen is unknown. The source material, RNA transcripts, was used to amplify TCR beta CDR3 regions. TCR CDR3 underwent first-round RT-PCR with the HTBI primer set. TCRdb ran MiXCR on the multiplex PCR reads and lists one entry per CDR3 protein. The sample includes fewer than 550,000 distinct CDR3 sequences, more than 15% of them seen just once. The CDR3 loop spans 13 amino acids. Deletions cut 3 bases from V and 4 bases from J, with 10 bases between. Germline CDR1 SGDLS, CDR2 YYNGEE. Orbital computed tomography and thyroid ultrasound, together with serum TRAb and thyroxine and clinical symptoms, were used for diagnoses.

The V gene is TRBV9, the J gene TRBJ1-1; D gene ambiguous. The sequenced sample was blood. This TCR was recovered from a woman aged 18-35 years with Graves' hyperthyroidism. This CDR3 reads CASSGVGGTEAFF. In DNA form, the CDR3 reads TGTGCCAGCAGCGGGGTAGGCGGCACTGAAGCTTTCTTT. Full variable domain (remainder filled in from reference TRBV9 and TRBJ1-1): DSGVTQTPKHLITATGQRVTLRCSPRSGDLSVYWYQQSLDQGLQFLIQYYNGEERAKGNILERFSAQQFPDLHSELNLSSLELGDSALYFCASSGVGGTEAFFGQGTRLTVV.